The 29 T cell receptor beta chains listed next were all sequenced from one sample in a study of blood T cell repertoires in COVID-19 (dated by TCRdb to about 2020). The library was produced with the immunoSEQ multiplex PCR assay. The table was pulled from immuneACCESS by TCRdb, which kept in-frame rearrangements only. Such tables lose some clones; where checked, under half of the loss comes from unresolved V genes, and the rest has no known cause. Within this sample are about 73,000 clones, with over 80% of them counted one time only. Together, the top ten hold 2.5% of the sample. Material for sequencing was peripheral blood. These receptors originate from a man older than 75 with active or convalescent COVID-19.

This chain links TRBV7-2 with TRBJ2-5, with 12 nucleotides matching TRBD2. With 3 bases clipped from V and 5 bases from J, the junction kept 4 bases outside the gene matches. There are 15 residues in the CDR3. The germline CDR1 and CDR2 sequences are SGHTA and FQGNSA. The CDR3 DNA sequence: TGTGCCAGCAGCTTCGAGACTAGCGGGAGTGAGACCCAGTACTTC. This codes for CASSFETSGSETQYF.

The CDR3 DNA sequence: TGTGCCAGCAGCTTTGGACAGGGCCGCAATCAGCCCCAGCATTTT. This encodes CASSFGQGRNQPQHF. This chain connects TRBV7-8 to TRBJ1-5; 8 bases align to TRBD1. The CDR3 has 15 residues. CDR1 is SGHVS, CDR2 FQNEAQ, per germline. The ends lost 3 bases at V and 2 bases at J; junction bases unmatched: 3.

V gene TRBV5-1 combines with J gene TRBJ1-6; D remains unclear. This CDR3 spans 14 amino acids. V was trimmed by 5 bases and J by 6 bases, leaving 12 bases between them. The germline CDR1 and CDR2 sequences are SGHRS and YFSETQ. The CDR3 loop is CASSNTPPNSPLHF. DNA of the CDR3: TGCGCCAGCAGTAACACACCGCCTAATTCACCCCTCCACTTT.

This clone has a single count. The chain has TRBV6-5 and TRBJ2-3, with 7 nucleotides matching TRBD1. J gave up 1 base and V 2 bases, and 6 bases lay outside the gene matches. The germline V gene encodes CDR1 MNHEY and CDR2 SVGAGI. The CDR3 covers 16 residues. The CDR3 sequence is CASSYTGQVRTDTQYF. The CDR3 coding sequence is TGTGCCAGCAGTTACACCGGACAGGTTCGCACAGATACGCAGTATTTT.

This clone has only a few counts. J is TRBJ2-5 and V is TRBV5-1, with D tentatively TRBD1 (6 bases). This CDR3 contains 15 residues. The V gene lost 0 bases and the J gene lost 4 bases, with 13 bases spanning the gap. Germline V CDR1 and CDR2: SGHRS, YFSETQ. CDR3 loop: CASSLVHRVGETQYF. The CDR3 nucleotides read TGCGCCAGCAGCTTGGTTCACAGGGTAGGAGAGACCCAGTACTTC.

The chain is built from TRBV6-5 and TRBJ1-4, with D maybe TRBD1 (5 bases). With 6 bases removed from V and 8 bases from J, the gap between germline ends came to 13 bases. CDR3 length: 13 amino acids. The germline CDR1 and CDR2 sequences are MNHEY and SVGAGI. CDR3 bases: TGTGCCAGCAGAGGCCGGGGGGTGGAAAAACTGTTTTTT. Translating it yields CASRGRGVEKLFF.

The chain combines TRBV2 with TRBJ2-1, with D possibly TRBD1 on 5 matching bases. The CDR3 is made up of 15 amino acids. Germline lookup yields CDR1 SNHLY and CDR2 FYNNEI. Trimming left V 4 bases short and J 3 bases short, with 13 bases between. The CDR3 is CASSVSRAIYNEQFF. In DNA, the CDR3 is TGTGCCAGCAGTGTGAGCAGGGCCATCTACAATGAGCAGTTCTTC.

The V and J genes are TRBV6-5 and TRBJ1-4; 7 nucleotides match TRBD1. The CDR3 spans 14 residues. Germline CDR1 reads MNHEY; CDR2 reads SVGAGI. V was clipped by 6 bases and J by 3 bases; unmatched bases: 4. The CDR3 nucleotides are TGTGCCAGCAGGTACAGGGGTGCTAATGAAAAACTGTTTTTT. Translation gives CASRYRGANEKLFF.

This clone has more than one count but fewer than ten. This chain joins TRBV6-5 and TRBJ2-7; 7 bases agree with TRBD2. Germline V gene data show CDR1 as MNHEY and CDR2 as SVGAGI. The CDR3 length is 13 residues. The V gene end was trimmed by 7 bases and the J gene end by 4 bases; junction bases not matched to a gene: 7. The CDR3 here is CASTSRRGYEQYF. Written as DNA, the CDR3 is TGTGCCAGCACTTCCCGGCGGGGGTACGAGCAGTACTTC.

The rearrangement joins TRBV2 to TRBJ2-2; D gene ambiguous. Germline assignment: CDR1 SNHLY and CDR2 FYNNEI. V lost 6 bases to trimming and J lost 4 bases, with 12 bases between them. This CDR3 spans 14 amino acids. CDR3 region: CASSPTPGTGELFF. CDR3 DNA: TGTGCCAGCAGCCCCACACCAGGCACCGGGGAGCTGTTTTTT.

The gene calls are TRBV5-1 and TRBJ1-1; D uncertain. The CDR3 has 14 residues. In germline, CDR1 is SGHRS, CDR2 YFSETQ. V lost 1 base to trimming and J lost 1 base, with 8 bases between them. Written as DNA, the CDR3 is TGCGCCAGCAGCTTGCCGGGAAGGAACACTGAAGCTTTCTTT. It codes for CASSLPGRNTEAFF.

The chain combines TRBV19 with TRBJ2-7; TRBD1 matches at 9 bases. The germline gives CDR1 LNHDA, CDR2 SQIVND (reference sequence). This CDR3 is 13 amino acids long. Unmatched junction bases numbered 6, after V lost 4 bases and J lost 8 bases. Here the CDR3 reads CASSSGQGSKQYF. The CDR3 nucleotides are TGTGCCAGTAGTAGTGGACAGGGGTCGAAGCAGTACTTC.

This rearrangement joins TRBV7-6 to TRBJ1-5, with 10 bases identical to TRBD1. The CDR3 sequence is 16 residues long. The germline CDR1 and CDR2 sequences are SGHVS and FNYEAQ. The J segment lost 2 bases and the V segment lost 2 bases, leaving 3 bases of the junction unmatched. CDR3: CASSLSGQGGNQPQHF. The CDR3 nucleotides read TGTGCCAGCAGCTTATCAGGACAGGGGGGCAATCAGCCCCAGCATTTT.

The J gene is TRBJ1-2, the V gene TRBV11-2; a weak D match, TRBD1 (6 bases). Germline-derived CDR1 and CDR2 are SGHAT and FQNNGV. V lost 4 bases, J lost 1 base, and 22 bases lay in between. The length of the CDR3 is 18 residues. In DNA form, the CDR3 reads TGTGCCAGCAGCTCATTACAGGGACCCAGAAGTCATAACTATGGCTACACCTTC. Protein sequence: CASSSLQGPRSHNYGYTF.

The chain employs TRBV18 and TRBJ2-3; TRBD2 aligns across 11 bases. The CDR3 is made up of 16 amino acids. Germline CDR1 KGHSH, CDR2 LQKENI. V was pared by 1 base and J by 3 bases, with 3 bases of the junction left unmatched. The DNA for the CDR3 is TGTGCCAGCTCACCACAACTAGCGGGAGTAACAGATACGCAGTATTTT. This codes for CASSPQLAGVTDTQYF.

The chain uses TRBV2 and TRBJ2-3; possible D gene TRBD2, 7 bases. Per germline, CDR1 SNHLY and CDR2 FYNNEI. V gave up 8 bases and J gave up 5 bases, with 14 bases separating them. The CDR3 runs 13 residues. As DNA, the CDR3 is TGTGCCAGCTCCAAGGGAGGGGGAGATACGCAGTATTTT. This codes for CASSKGGGDTQYF.

The CDR3 sequence: CASSLTTSNEKLFF. The CDR3 region has the DNA TGCGCCAGCAGCTTGACGACATCTAATGAAAAACTGTTTTTT. The chain uses TRBV5-1 and TRBJ1-4; D unresolved. Germline values: CDR1 SGHRS, CDR2 YFSETQ. This CDR3 is 14 amino acids long. V lost 1 base and J lost 3, with 7 bases in between.

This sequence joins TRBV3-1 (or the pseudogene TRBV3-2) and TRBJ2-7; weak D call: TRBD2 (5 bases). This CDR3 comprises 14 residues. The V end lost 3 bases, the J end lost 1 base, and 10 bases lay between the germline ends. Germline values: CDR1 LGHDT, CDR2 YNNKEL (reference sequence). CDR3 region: CASSHAGGSYEQYF. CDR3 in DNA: TGTGCCAGCAGCCATGCCGGCGGGTCCTACGAGCAGTACTTC.

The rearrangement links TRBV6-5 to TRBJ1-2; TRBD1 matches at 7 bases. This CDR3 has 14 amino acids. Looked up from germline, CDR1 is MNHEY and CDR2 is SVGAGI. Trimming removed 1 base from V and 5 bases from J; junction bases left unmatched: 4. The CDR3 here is CASSYWTGLYGYTF. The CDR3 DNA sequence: TGTGCCAGCAGTTACTGGACAGGCCTGTATGGCTACACCTTC.

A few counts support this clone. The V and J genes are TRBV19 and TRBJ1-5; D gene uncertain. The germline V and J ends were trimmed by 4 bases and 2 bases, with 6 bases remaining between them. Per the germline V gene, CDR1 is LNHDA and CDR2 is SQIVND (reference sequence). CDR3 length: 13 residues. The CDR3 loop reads CASSTTGNQPQHF. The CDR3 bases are TGTGCCAGTAGTACCACAGGCAATCAGCCCCAGCATTTT.

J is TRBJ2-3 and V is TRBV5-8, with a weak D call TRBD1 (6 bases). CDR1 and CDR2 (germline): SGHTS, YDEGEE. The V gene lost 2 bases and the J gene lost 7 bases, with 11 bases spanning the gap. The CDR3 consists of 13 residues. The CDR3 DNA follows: TGTGCCAGCAGCTTTAGTCAGGGGAATACGCAGTATTTT. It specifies CASSFSQGNTQYF.

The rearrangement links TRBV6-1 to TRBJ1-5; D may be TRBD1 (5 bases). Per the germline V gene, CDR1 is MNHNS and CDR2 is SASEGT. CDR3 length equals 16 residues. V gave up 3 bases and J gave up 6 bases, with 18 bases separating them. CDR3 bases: TGTGCCAGCAGTGATTCAGGCAGGGCGTTAGGTCAGCCCCAGCATTTT. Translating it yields CASSDSGRALGQPQHF.

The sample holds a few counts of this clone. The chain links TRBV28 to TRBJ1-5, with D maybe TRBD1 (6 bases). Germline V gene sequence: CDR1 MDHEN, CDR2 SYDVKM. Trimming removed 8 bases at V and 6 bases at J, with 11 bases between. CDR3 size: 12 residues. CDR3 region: CASGGGSQPQHF. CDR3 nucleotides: TGTGCCAGCGGGGGGGGCAGTCAGCCCCAGCATTTT.

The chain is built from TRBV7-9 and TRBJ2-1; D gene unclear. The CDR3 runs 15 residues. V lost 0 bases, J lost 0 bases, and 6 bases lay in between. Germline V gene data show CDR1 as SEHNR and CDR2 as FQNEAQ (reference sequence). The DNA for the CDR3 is TGTGCCAGCAGCTTAGCACAGAGCTCCTACAATGAGCAGTTCTTC. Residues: CASSLAQSSYNEQFF.

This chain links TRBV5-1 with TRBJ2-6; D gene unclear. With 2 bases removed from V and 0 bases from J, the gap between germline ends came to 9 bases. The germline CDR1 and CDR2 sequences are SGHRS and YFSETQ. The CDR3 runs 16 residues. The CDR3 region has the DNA TGCGCCAGCAGCTTCGGCCGGAGCTCTGGGGCCAACGTCCTGACTTTC. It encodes CASSFGRSSGANVLTF.

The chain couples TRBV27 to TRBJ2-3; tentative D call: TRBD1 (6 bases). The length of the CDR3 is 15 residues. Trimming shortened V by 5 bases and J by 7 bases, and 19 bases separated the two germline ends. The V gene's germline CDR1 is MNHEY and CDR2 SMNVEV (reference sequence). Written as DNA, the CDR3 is TGTGCCAGCAGTCCGGGACAAGTCAGGGCGTATACGCAGTATTTT. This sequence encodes CASSPGQVRAYTQYF.

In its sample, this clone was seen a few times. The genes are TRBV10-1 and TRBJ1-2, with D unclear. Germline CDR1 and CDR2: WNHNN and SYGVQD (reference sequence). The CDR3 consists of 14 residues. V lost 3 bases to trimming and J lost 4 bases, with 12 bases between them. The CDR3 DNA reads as TGCGCCAGCAGTGAAGGCAGGATGCCCTATGGCTACACCTTC. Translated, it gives CASSEGRMPYGYTF.

The CDR3 is CASSLRGGVVTNEKLFF. The CDR3 coding sequence is TGTGCCAGCAGCTTACGGGGAGGGGTGGTGACTAATGAAAAACTGTTTTTT. The chain combines TRBV11-2 with TRBJ1-4; D is possibly TRBD1 (5 bases). With 2 bases removed from V and 2 bases from J, the gap between germline ends came to 15 bases. The CDR3 length is 17 residues. Germline V lookup: CDR1 SGHAT, CDR2 FQNNGV.

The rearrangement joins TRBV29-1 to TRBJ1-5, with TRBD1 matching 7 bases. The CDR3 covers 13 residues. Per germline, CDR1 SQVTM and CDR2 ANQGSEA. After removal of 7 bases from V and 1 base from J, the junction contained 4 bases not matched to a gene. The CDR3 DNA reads TGCAGCGCTCTGACAGGGAGCAATCAGCCCCAGCATTTT. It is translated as CSALTGSNQPQHF.